A single sample is the source of the 9 T cell receptor beta chains below, sequenced in a study of blood T cell repertoires in COVID-19. Assay used: immunoSEQ multiplex PCR; TCRdb lists only in-frame clones, some missing. The table lists about 300,000 clones, around 89% of them singletons. Sequences were obtained from peripheral blood. These receptor sequences come from a man in his late teens or twenties who had recovered from COVID-19.

The CDR3 nucleotides are TGCGCCAGCAGCCAAGGTGTCACAGGGAAAACCGATAATTCACCCCTCCACTTT. This sequence encodes CASSQGVTGKTDNSPLHF. The chain couples TRBV4-3 to TRBJ1-6, with TRBD1 as a possible D gene (6 bases). The CDR3 has 18 residues. Trimming took off 1 base at V and 5 bases at J, with 18 bases between the two ends. CDR1 and CDR2 from the germline V gene are LGHNA and YSLEER.

This chain uses TRBV2 with TRBJ1-2; 8 bases match TRBD1. This CDR3 is 14 amino acids long. The V gene's germline CDR1 is SNHLY and CDR2 FYNNEI. V was pared by 6 bases and J by 8 bases, with 11 bases of the junction left unmatched. The CDR3 DNA is TGTGCCAGCAGACGGGAGCCAGGGGGCAGCGGCTACACCTTC. Amino acids: CASRREPGGSGYTF.

The chain combines TRBV6-6 with TRBJ2-3; possibly TRBD1 for D (6 bases). The CDR3 sequence is 15 residues long. Trimming removed 5 bases from V and 2 bases from J, with 14 bases in between. The germline V gene has CDR1 MNHNY and CDR2 SVGAGI (reference sequence). Here the CDR3 DNA reads TGTGCCAGCAGTGGACAGAGCCTACCCACAGATACGCAGTATTTT. Residues: CASSGQSLPTDTQYF.

This clone was observed a single time. This rearrangement joins TRBV4-3 to TRBJ1-2; no clear D. Germline assignment: CDR1 LGHNA and CDR2 YSLEER. This CDR3 is 14 amino acids long. Trimming took 4 bases from V and 4 from J, leaving 13 bases between them. The CDR3, as DNA: TGCGCCAGCAGCCCTACAGTTACTTTCTATGGCTACACCTTC. Translation: CASSPTVTFYGYTF.

The J gene is TRBJ2-3, the V gene TRBV18; TRBD2 might be the D (5 bases). CDR1 and CDR2 (germline): KGHSH, LQKENI. CDR3 length: 14 amino acids. The germline V and J ends were trimmed by 5 bases and 5 bases, with 14 bases remaining between them. The CDR3 DNA reads TGTGCCAGCTCAGGAGGCCCCGGGTTAGATACGCAGTATTTT. This translates into CASSGGPGLDTQYF.

This chain uses TRBV7-9 with TRBJ1-1; 7 bases are a match to TRBD1. Germline V gives CDR1 SEHNR, CDR2 FQNEAQ (reference sequence). The V gene end was trimmed by 4 bases and the J gene end by 5 bases; junction bases not matched to a gene: 10. This CDR3 is 15 amino acids long. The DNA for the CDR3 is TGTGCCAGCAGCTCGACGGCCACAGGGGTAACTGAAGCTTTCTTT. This translates into CASSSTATGVTEAFF.

The rearrangement uses TRBV27 and TRBJ2-7; D may be TRBD2 (6 bases). Trimming removed 3 bases from V and 6 bases from J, with 12 bases in between. CDR3 length: 13 amino acids. Germline lookup yields CDR1 MNHEY and CDR2 SMNVEV (reference sequence). The CDR3 nucleotides read TGTGCCAGCAGTTTTGGAGGGAATGGCGAGCAGTACTTC. The encoded protein is CASSFGGNGEQYF.

This clone appeared a few times. This rearrangement joins TRBV30 to TRBJ1-2; D remains ambiguous. The CDR3 loop spans 12 amino acids. With 1 base removed from V and 4 bases from J, the gap between germline ends came to 7 bases. The germline CDR1 and CDR2 sequences are GTSNPN and SVGIG (reference sequence). The CDR3 nucleotides read TGTGCCTGGAGTGGTGAGTTCTATGGCTACACCTTC. Its protein is CAWSGEFYGYTF.

The V gene is TRBV5-1, the J gene TRBJ2-2, with a weak D call TRBD2 (5 bases). Looked up from germline, CDR1 is SGHRS and CDR2 is YFSETQ. The CDR3 totals 15 residues. The V end lost 3 bases, the J end lost 1 base, and 10 bases lay between the germline ends. Written as DNA, the CDR3 is TGCGCCAGCAGCTCTCGGGGTATGAACACCGGGGAGCTGTTTTTT. Its translation: CASSSRGMNTGELFF.